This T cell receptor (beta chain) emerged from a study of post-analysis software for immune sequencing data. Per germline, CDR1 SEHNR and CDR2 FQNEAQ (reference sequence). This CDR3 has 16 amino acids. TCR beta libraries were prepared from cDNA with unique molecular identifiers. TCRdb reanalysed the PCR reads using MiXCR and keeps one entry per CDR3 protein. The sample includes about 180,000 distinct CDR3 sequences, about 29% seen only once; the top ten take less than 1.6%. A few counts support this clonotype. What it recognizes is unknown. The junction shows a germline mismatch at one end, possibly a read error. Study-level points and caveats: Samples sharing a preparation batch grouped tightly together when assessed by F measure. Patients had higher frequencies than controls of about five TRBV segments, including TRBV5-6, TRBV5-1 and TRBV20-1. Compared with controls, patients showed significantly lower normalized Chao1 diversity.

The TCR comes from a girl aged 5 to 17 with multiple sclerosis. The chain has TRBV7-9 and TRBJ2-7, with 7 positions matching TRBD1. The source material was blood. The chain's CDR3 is CSSSPTDRVAFYEQYF. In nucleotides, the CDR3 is TGTTCCAGCAGCCCGACCGACAGGGTGGCTTTCTACGAGCAGTACTTC. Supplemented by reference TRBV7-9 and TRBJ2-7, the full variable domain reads DTGVSQNPRHKITKRGQNVTFRCDPISEHNRLYWYRQTLGQGPEFLTYFQNEAQLEKSRLLSDRFSAERPKGSFSTLEIQRTEQGDSAMYLCSSSPTDRVAFYEQYFGPGTRLTVT.